Given below is one T cell receptor (beta chain) in context. Germline V gene lookup returns CDR1 MGHRA and CDR2 YSYEKL. Germline trimming cut 7 bases from V and 15 bases from J; bases unmatched to any gene: 16. The CDR3 extends over 15 amino acids. This table comes from immunoSEQ multiplex PCR, and its TCRdb copy is limited to in-frame clones, with some not included. The sample has just over 300,000 clones; roughly 89% are singletons. The source of the sample is a study of blood T cell repertoires in COVID-19. The receptor's source is a woman aged 25 to 45 with COVID-19, enrolled during active disease. Sequencing input: peripheral blood. This chain connects TRBV4-1 to TRBJ2-1, with TRBD2 matching 12 bases. The CDR3 DNA reads as TGCGCCAGCAACTGGCTAGCGGGGGGGCCAGCAGATCTGTTCTTC. Its protein is CASNWLAGGPADLFF.